This T cell receptor (beta chain) emerged from a study of radiotherapy plus CTLA-4 blockade in lung cancer. Study background: Objective responses were recorded in around a sixth of patients, with disease control recorded in 25% to 35%. Study outcomes and limitations: Interferon-beta and early blood T cell clone dynamics reportedly predicted response best. Expansion in blood of tumor-derived TCR clones was seen after radiotherapy plus ipilimumab.

Enrolled patients, whose metastatic non-small-cell lung cancer was chemo-refractory, received focal radiation plus CTLA-4 blockade with ipilimumab. TCRdb's copy holds only in-frame clones and misses some; the assay was immunoSEQ multiplex PCR. Counted here are approximately 77,000 clones, about 78% occurring once; the ten biggest clones make up 20% to 25%. Regarding this clone: Antigen: not known.

The receptor comes from a human donor with non-small cell lung cancer whose response to radiotherapy plus ipilimumab could not be evaluated. Some clones in this sample may be carry-over from other donors' samples. The input for sequencing was peripheral blood, taken from a patient treated with radiotherapy plus ipilimumab.

The CDR3 sequence: CASSDRTGPSSGNTIYF. The CDR3 coding sequence is TGTGCCAGCAGCGACCGGACAGGGCCGTCCTCTGGAAACACCATATATTTT. The V and J genes are TRBV5-4 and TRBJ1-3; 8 bases map to TRBD1. V dropped 4 bases and J dropped 0; count of bases not matched to a gene: 9. The germline V gene encodes CDR1 SGHNT and CDR2 YYREEE (reference sequence). This CDR3 spans 17 amino acids.